This entry features one T cell receptor (beta chain) sequence. These data are taken from a study of blood T cell repertoires in COVID-19. Across the whole study: PBMCs, B-cell-depleted T cells, or T cells provided the cDNA or gDNA that made up the material.

TCRdb's copy holds only in-frame clones and misses some; the assay was immunoSEQ multiplex PCR. This sample has 200,000 to 300,000 clones; 82% occur once, and the top ten carry around 4.7%. Germline CDR1 is LNHNV and CDR2 is YYDKDF (reference sequence). V was pared by 2 bases and J by 4 bases, with 18 bases between. The CDR3 consists of 17 residues. This clonotype originated in a woman between 70 and 85 years old with acute or convalescent COVID-19. The chain couples TRBV15 to TRBJ2-1; tentative D call: TRBD1 (5 bases). Input material: peripheral blood. The CDR3 region is CATSRRLMQGVYNEQFF. The CDR3 DNA follows: TGTGCCACCAGCAGAAGACTCATGCAAGGGGTTTACAATGAGCAGTTCTTC.